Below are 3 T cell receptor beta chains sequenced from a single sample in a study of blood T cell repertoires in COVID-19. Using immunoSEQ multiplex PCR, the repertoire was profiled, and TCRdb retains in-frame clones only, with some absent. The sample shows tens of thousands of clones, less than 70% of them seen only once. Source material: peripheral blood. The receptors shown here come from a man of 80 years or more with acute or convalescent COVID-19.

The CDR3 region is CASRDRGSTDTQYF. DNA of the CDR3: TGTGCCAGCAGGGACAGGGGAAGCACAGATACGCAGTATTTT. The V and J genes are TRBV2 and TRBJ2-3, with TRBD1 identical over 9 bases. CDR1 is SNHLY and CDR2 is FYNNEI in the germline V gene. CDR3 length equals 14 residues. The J segment lost 0 bases and the V segment lost 6 bases, leaving 1 base of the junction unmatched. Variable domain in full (rest from reference TRBV2 and TRBJ2-3): EPEVTQTPSHQVTQMGQEVILRCVPISNHLYFYWYRQILGQKVEFLVSFYNNEISEKSEIFDDQFSVERPDGSNFTLKIRSTKLEDSAMYFCASRDRGSTDTQYFGPGTRLTVL.

CDR3 region: CASSISGTVQETQYF. The CDR3 coding sequence is TGTGCCAGTAGTATCTCCGGGACAGTCCAAGAGACCCAGTACTTC. V is TRBV19 and J is TRBJ2-5; 7 positions match TRBD1. Germline V lookup: CDR1 LNHDA, CDR2 SQIVND (reference sequence). The CDR3 spans 15 residues. J lost 1 base, V lost 3 bases, and 5 bases had no gene match.

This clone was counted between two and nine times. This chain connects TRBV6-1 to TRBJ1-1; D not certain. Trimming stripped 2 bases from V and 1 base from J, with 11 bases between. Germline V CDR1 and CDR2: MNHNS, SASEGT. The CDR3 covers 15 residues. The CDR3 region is CASSEFFGENTEAFF. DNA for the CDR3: TGTGCCAGCAGTGAATTTTTCGGAGAGAACACTGAAGCTTTCTTT.